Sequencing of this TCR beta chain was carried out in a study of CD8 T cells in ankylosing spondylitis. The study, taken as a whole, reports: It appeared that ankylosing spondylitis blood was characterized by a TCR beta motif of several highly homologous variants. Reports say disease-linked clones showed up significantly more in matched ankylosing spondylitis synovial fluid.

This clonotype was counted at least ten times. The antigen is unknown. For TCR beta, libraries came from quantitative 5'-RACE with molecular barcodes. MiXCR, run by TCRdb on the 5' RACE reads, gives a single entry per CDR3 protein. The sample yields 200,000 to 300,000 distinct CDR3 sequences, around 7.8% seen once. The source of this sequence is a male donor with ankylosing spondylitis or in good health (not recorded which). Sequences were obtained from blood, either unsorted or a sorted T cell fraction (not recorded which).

CDR3 sequence reads: CSARQHQGGNGYTF. CDR3 sequence (DNA): TGCAGTGCTAGACAGCATCAGGGGGGAAATGGCTACACCTTC. The V and J genes are TRBV20-1 and TRBJ1-2, with 7 bases identical to TRBD1. Germline V gene data show CDR1 as DFQATT and CDR2 as SNEGSKA (reference sequence). Trimming removed 2 bases from V and 6 bases from J; junction bases left unmatched: 9. This CDR3 is 14 amino acids long.